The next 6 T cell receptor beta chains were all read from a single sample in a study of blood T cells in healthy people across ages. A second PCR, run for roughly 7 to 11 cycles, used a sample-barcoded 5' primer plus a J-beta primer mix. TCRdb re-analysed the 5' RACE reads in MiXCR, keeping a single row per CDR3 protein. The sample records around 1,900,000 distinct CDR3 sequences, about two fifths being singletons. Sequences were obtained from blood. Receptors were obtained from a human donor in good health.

The CDR3 region is CASSPRTGDTEAFF. The DNA for the CDR3 is TGTGCCAGCAGCCCTCGGACAGGGGACACTGAAGCTTTCTTT. V is TRBV7-9 and J is TRBJ1-1, with 9 bases aligning to TRBD1. CDR1 and CDR2 (germline): SEHNR, FQNEAQ (reference sequence). Unmatched junction bases numbered 4, after V lost 5 bases and J lost 3 bases. This CDR3 contains 14 residues.

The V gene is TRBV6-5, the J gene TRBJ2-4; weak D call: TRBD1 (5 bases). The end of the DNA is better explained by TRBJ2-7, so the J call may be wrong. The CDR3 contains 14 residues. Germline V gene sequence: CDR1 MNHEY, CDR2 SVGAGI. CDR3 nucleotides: TGTGCCAGCAGACCATCAGGCAGGGTCTACGAGCAGTACTTC. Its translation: CASRPSGRVYEQYF.

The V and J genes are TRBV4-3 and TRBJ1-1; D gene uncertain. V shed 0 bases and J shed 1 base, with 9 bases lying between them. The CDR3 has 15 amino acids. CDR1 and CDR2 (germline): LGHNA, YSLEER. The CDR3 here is CASSQEEGWNTEAFF. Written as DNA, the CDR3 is TGCGCCAGCAGCCAAGAAGAAGGCTGGAACACTGAAGCTTTCTTT.

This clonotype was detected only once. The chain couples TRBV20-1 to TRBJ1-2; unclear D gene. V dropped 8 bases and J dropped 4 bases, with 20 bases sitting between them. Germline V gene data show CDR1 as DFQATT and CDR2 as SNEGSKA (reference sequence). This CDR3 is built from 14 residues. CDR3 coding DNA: TGCAGTAGCCTCTTGCCAGAGGCCAGCTATGGCTACACCTTC. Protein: CSSLLPEASYGYTF.

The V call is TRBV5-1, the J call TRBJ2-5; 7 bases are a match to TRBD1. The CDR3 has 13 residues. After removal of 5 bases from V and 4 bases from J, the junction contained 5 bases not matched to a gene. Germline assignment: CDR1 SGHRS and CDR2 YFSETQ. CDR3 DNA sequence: TGCGCCAGCAGTACGACAGGGCGAGAGACCCAGTACTTC. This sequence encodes CASSTTGRETQYF.

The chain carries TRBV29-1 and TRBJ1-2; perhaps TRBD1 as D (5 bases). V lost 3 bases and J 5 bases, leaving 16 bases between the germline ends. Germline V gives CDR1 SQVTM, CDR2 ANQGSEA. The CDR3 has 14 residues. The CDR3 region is CSVDTGTEEYGYTF. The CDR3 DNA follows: TGCAGCGTTGATACCGGGACGGAAGAATATGGCTACACCTTC. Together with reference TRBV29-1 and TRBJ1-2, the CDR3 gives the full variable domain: SAVISQKPSRDICQRGTSLTIQCQVDSQVTMMFWYRQQPGQSLTLIATANQGSEATYESGFVIDKFPISRPNLTFSTLTVSNMSPEDSSIYLCSVDTGTEEYGYTFGSGTRLTVV.